A selection of T cell receptor beta chains follows, all from one sample in a study of spatial heterogeneity in lung cancer. In TCRdb, the 5' RACE reads were re-called with MiXCR into one record per CDR3 protein. The sample has 60,000 or so distinct CDR3 sequences; about 5.9% are singletons. Sample: PBMCs, taken at surgery. The receptors here all came from a female donor with early-stage non-small cell lung cancer. The CDR3 runs from the conserved cysteine through the conserved F or W. A D gene is named only where the DNA matches it firmly. Where a row states a size, it is once, few, many or the class of an expanded clone; other rows omit it.

D gene: -; J gene: TRBJ2-3; V gene: TRBV3-1; clone size: many; CDR3 protein: CASSQSGDTQYF; CDR3 DNA: TGTGCCAGCAGCCAGTCGGGGGATACGCAGTATTTT
D gene: -; J gene: TRBJ1-5; V gene: TRBV28; clone size: many; CDR3 protein: CASKQGGNQPQHF; CDR3 DNA: TGTGCCAGCAAACAGGGCGGCAATCAGCCCCAGCATTTT
D gene: TRBD2; J gene: TRBJ2-3; V gene: TRBV20-1; clone size: many; CDR3 protein: CSARGLAGAKDTQYF; CDR3 DNA: TGCAGTGCTAGAGGACTAGCGGGGGCCAAAGATACGCAGTATTTT
D gene: TRBD1; J gene: TRBJ2-3; V gene: TRBV24-1; clone size: -; CDR3 protein: CATSGRDRGLPDTQYF; CDR3 DNA: TGTGCCACCAGTGGCCGGGACAGGGGCCTGCCAGATACGCAGTATTTT
D gene: -; J gene: TRBJ2-3; V gene: TRBV28; clone size: -; CDR3 protein: CASSQLGGASTDTQYF; CDR3 DNA: TGTGCCAGCAGCCAGTTGGGTGGGGCTAGCACAGATACGCAGTATTTT
D gene: -; J gene: TRBJ1-1; V gene: TRBV30; clone size: -; CDR3 protein: CAWNVGGSEAFF; CDR3 DNA: TGTGCCTGGAACGTCGGAGGGTCTGAAGCTTTCTTT
D gene: -; J gene: TRBJ2-6; V gene: TRBV5-1; clone size: -; CDR3 protein: CASSQGPASPGANVLTF; CDR3 DNA: TGCGCCAGCAGCCAGGGACCCGCGAGCCCTGGGGCCAACGTCCTGACTTTC
D gene: -; J gene: TRBJ1-4; V gene: TRBV20-1; clone size: -; CDR3 protein: CSAPTGTTNEKLFF; CDR3 DNA: TGCAGTGCTCCCACAGGGACTACTAATGAAAAACTGTTTTTT
D gene: TRBD1; J gene: TRBJ2-4; V gene: TRBV11-2; clone size: many; CDR3 protein: CASSSGTGAVAKNIQYF; CDR3 DNA: TGTGCCAGCAGCTCCGGGACAGGGGCGGTAGCCAAAAACATTCAGTACTTC
D gene: -; J gene: TRBJ1-6; V gene: TRBV11-1; clone size: -; CDR3 protein: CASSFRTGDNSPLHF; CDR3 DNA: TGTGCCAGCAGTTTCCGGACGGGAGATAATTCACCCCTCCACTTT
D gene: -; J gene: TRBJ2-2; V gene: TRBV6-1; clone size: -; CDR3 protein: CASRGQTNTGELFF; CDR3 DNA: TGTGCCAGCAGAGGACAGACGAACACCGGGGAGCTGTTTTTT
D gene: TRBD1; J gene: TRBJ1-3; V gene: TRBV4-1; clone size: many; CDR3 protein: CASRLWDSLSGNTIYF; CDR3 DNA: TGCGCCAGCAGACTCTGGGACAGCCTCTCTGGAAACACCATATATTTT
D gene: -; J gene: TRBJ1-2; V gene: TRBV11-2; clone size: medium-sized; CDR3 protein: CASSLDYYGYTF; CDR3 DNA: TGTGCCAGCAGCTTAGATTACTATGGCTACACCTTC
D gene: -; J gene: TRBJ1-1; V gene: TRBV3-1; clone size: many; CDR3 protein: CASSQGFKEAFF; CDR3 DNA: TGTGCCAGCAGCCAAGGATTCAAAGAAGCTTTCTTT
D gene: -; J gene: TRBJ2-3; V gene: TRBV9; clone size: many; CDR3 protein: CASSARTVLGADTQYF; CDR3 DNA: TGTGCCAGCAGCGCTCGCACGGTTTTGGGGGCAGATACGCAGTATTTT
D gene: -; J gene: TRBJ1-1; V gene: TRBV5-1; clone size: -; CDR3 protein: CASSLSSFREGDTEAFF; CDR3 DNA: TGCGCCAGCAGCTTGAGTTCTTTTAGGGAGGGAGACACTGAAGCTTTCTTT
D gene: -; J gene: TRBJ1-2; V gene: TRBV3-1; clone size: many; CDR3 protein: CASSQDRQVGYGYTF; CDR3 DNA: TGTGCCAGCAGCCAAGATCGGCAAGTGGGCTATGGCTACACCTTC
D gene: -; J gene: TRBJ2-2; V gene: TRBV5-6; clone size: many; CDR3 protein: CASSPYTGELFF; CDR3 DNA: TGTGCCAGCAGCCCCTACACCGGGGAGCTGTTTTTT
D gene: -; J gene: TRBJ1-4; V gene: TRBV15; clone size: many; CDR3 protein: CATSRGATGARANEKLFF; CDR3 DNA: TGTGCCACCAGCAGAGGTGCGACAGGAGCTCGGGCTAATGAAAAACTGTTTTTT
D gene: -; J gene: TRBJ2-3; V gene: TRBV7-2; clone size: many; CDR3 protein: CASSLDTLDTQYF; CDR3 DNA: TGTGCCAGCAGCTTAGACACCTTAGATACGCAGTATTTT
D gene: TRBD1; J gene: TRBJ1-1; V gene: TRBV29-1; clone size: many; CDR3 protein: CSVADRGETEAFF; CDR3 DNA: TGCAGCGTCGCCGACAGGGGGGAAACTGAAGCTTTCTTT
D gene: -; J gene: TRBJ2-3; V gene: TRBV5-1; clone size: -; CDR3 protein: CASSSRGRADTQYF; CDR3 DNA: TGCGCCAGCAGCTCCCGAGGGCGGGCAGATACGCAGTATTTT
D gene: -; J gene: TRBJ1-1; V gene: TRBV9; clone size: many; CDR3 protein: CASSVGEVGTEAFF; CDR3 DNA: TGTGCCAGCAGCGTCGGGGAGGTAGGAACTGAAGCTTTCTTT
D gene: TRBD2; J gene: TRBJ2-7; V gene: TRBV27; clone size: many; CDR3 protein: CASSSRLAGGLEQYF; CDR3 DNA: TGTGCCAGCAGTTCAAGGCTAGCGGGAGGGCTTGAGCAGTACTTC
D gene: TRBD1; J gene: TRBJ2-1; V gene: TRBV14; clone size: many; CDR3 protein: CASSPFYEGTGGNEQFF; CDR3 DNA: TGTGCCAGCAGCCCTTTTTACGAAGGGACAGGGGGGAATGAGCAGTTCTTC
D gene: -; J gene: TRBJ1-5; V gene: TRBV7-2; clone size: many; CDR3 protein: CASSLAGRESNQPQHF; CDR3 DNA: TGTGCCAGCAGCTTAGCGGGTAGGGAGAGCAATCAGCCCCAGCATTTT
D gene: TRBD2; J gene: TRBJ2-1; V gene: TRBV5-1; clone size: many; CDR3 protein: CASSPLAGGDNEQFF; CDR3 DNA: TGCGCCAGCAGCCCTCTAGCGGGAGGGGACAATGAGCAGTTCTTC
D gene: TRBD1; J gene: TRBJ1-1; V gene: TRBV5-5; clone size: many; CDR3 protein: CASSRRQGTGAEAFF; CDR3 DNA: TGTGCCAGCAGCCGTCGACAGGGGACGGGCGCTGAAGCTTTCTTT
D gene: -; J gene: TRBJ2-1; V gene: TRBV6-1; clone size: few; CDR3 protein: CASTELPAGLGNEQFF; CDR3 DNA: TGTGCCAGCACCGAACTGCCAGCGGGTCTGGGAAATGAGCAGTTCTTC
D gene: -; J gene: TRBJ2-7; V gene: TRBV29-1; clone size: many; CDR3 protein: CSVEDGRDGHYEQYF; CDR3 DNA: TGCAGCGTTGAAGACGGAAGGGACGGACACTACGAGCAGTACTTC
D gene: -; J gene: TRBJ2-5; V gene: TRBV12-3/TRBV12-4; clone size: many; CDR3 protein: CASSATLETQYF; CDR3 DNA: TGTGCCAGCAGTGCTACGTTGGAGACCCAGTACTTC